Sequencing of this T cell receptor beta chain was carried out in a study of molecular identifiers for immune sequencing clone quantification. The wider study: In replicates, RNA from about 20,000 or 100,000 naive CD8 cells was split five ways, four sequenced.

Libraries for naive CD8 T cells, which were made from around 20,000 to 1,000,000 sorted cells, drew on 10%, 30% or 50% of the RNA. With 1 base clipped from V and 3 bases from J, the junction kept 8 bases outside the gene matches. CDR3 length: 16 residues. CDR1 and CDR2 (germline): DFQATT, SNEGSKA (reference sequence). The study's findings and limits: Clonotypes topping 20 RNA copies carried over 98% of effector molecules but under 1% of naive ones.

Previously reported methods and listed TCR primers produced the bulk TCR libraries. TCRdb re-called the PCR reads through MiXCR, storing one row per CDR3 protein. The table has 460,000 or so distinct CDR3 sequences, roughly 23% seen once; the top ten hold about 0.8%. With regard to this clonotype: Antigen unknown.

The chain combines TRBV20-1 with TRBJ2-7; 11 bases line up with TRBD2. The sequenced sample was naive CD8+ T cells from blood, with Jurkat cell RNA spiked in. The subset was: FACS-sorted CD8+CD4-CCR7+CD45RA+ naive T cells. This TCR came from a human donor in good health. Some libraries in this study had Jurkat cell RNA spiked in. The CDR3 DNA follows: TGCAGTGCTAGAGGGAGTCCGGGACTAGCGGACTACGAGCAGTACTTC. Amino acids: CSARGSPGLADYEQYF.